This paragraph reports one T cell receptor beta chain. TCRdb's copy holds only in-frame clones and misses some; the assay was immunoSEQ multiplex PCR. The table shows some 120,000 clones, with 80% to 90% occurring only once. The data stem from a study of control samples from healthy donors and cancer patients. Germline values: CDR1 SGHTA, CDR2 FQGTGA. V was trimmed by 3 bases and J by 0 bases, leaving 6 bases between them. The CDR3 has 15 residues. The sequenced sample consisted of blood. This sequence was found in a man younger than 45 in good health. This chain links TRBV7-3 with TRBJ2-6; D gene uncertain. Written as DNA, the CDR3 is TGTGCCAGCAGCTTCCGAATCTCTGGGGCCAACGTCCTGACTTTC. It specifies CASSFRISGANVLTF.